One sample yielded the 26 T cell receptor beta chains listed below, sequenced in a study of Ad26.COV2.S vaccination and SARS-CoV-2 variants. Only in-frame clones appear in the TCRdb table, and some are missing; sequencing was by immunoSEQ multiplex PCR. The repertoire includes fewer than 600,000 clones, about 88% of them detected once, and around 1.6% sits in the top ten. Specified treatment: some 20 received Ad26.COV2.S at low or high dose, single or two shots; roughly five received placebo; per-sample allocation not given. Sampling occurred on day 63 after the first vaccine or placebo injection. The sequenced sample was peripheral blood, obtained in a trial of Ad26.COV2.S vaccine versus placebo. Source of these receptors: a person aged 18-65 years who received the Ad26.COV2.S COVID-19 vaccine or a placebo.

About this clone: The junction and the germline gene differ at one end; a read error may be behind it. The chain combines TRBV13 with TRBJ2-7; 8 bases align to TRBD2. This CDR3 contains 18 residues. The germline CDR1 and CDR2 sequences are PRHDT and FYEKMQ (reference sequence). The CDR3 nucleotides are TGTGCCAGCACCTTAGGCCGCCTGGCGGGAGGAGCCACCTACGAGCAGTACTTC. Translated: CASTLGRLAGGATYEQYF.

The chain carries TRBV27 and TRBJ2-1; possible D gene TRBD2, 5 bases. The CDR3 runs 14 residues. V lost 6 bases and J lost 5, with 14 bases in between. Germline V gene data show CDR1 as MNHEY and CDR2 as SMNVEV (reference sequence). The CDR3 loop reads CASRGGYENNEQFF. CDR3 sequence (DNA): TGTGCCAGCAGGGGCGGGTATGAGAACAATGAGCAGTTCTTC.

This chain connects TRBV4-1 to TRBJ2-3; D unresolved. V was trimmed by 4 bases and J by 9 bases, leaving 14 bases between them. The germline CDR1 and CDR2 sequences are MGHRA and YSYEKL. The CDR3 extends over 13 amino acids. CDR3 DNA: TGCGCCAGCAGCCTCCTGGACGCACCGACGCAGTATTTT. Amino acids: CASSLLDAPTQYF.

The genes are TRBV29-1 and TRBJ2-3; 10 bases align to TRBD2. Trimming took 6 bases from V and 5 from J; bases not matched to a gene: 11. Germline values: CDR1 SQVTM, CDR2 ANQGSEA. The CDR3 totals 15 residues. CDR3 coding DNA: TGCAGCGTAGAATACCTAGCGGGAGATGGAGATACGCAGTATTTT. It yields the protein CSVEYLAGDGDTQYF.

The chain couples TRBV9 to TRBJ2-7, with 9 bases lining up with TRBD1. After removal of 1 base from V and 7 bases from J, the junction contained 3 bases not matched to a gene. This CDR3 spans 13 amino acids. The germline V gene encodes CDR1 SGDLS and CDR2 YYNGEE. The CDR3 sequence: CASSVTGGGEQYF. The CDR3 nucleotides read TGTGCCAGCAGCGTAACAGGGGGCGGAGAGCAGTACTTC.

The chain is built from TRBV10-3 and TRBJ2-7; 7 bases line up with TRBD1. V was clipped by 8 bases and J by 6 bases; unmatched bases: 13. CDR1 ENHRY and CDR2 SYGVKD come from the germline V gene. The CDR3 is 14 amino acids. The CDR3 sequence: CAILQDRDGLEQYF. The CDR3 nucleotides are TGTGCCATCCTACAAGACAGGGACGGACTCGAGCAGTACTTC.

J is TRBJ2-1 and V is TRBV20-1; unclear D gene. The germline V gene has CDR1 DFQATT and CDR2 SNEGSKA (reference sequence). CDR3 length equals 10 residues. V dropped 6 bases and J dropped 5 bases, with 5 bases sitting between them. The CDR3 protein is CSAWDNEQFF. The CDR3 DNA reads TGCAGTGCATGGGACAATGAGCAGTTCTTC.

The chain links TRBV27 to TRBJ2-2; tentative D call: TRBD2 (5 bases). This CDR3 has 14 residues. With 2 bases removed from V and 4 bases from J, the gap between germline ends came to 8 bases. Germline V CDR1 and CDR2: MNHEY, SMNVEV (reference sequence). The CDR3 DNA is TGTGCCAGCAGTTTACAAGGGAGCACCGGGGAGCTGTTTTTT. Residues: CASSLQGSTGELFF.

V is TRBV9 and J is TRBJ2-1; D is possibly TRBD2 (6 bases). With 0 bases removed from V and 5 bases from J, the gap between germline ends came to 15 bases. Germline lookup yields CDR1 SGDLS and CDR2 YYNGEE. CDR3 size: 16 residues. This chain's CDR3 is CASSVGEGRLHNEQFF. The CDR3 DNA sequence: TGTGCCAGCAGCGTAGGCGAGGGGAGGCTTCACAATGAGCAGTTCTTC.

This chain links TRBV28 with TRBJ2-4; TRBD2 aligns across 9 bases. Per germline, CDR1 MDHEN and CDR2 SYDVKM. The CDR3 extends over 14 amino acids. V dropped 6 bases and J dropped 8; count of bases not matched to a gene: 8. The CDR3 sequence is CASSQGGRADIQYF. In DNA form, the CDR3 reads TGTGCCAGCAGCCAGGGCGGGAGGGCGGACATTCAGTACTTC.

The V call is TRBV19, the J call TRBJ2-1, with a weak D call TRBD2 (6 bases). V was shortened by 9 bases and J by 9 bases, with 24 bases between the two germline ends. CDR1 and CDR2 (germline): LNHDA, SQIVND (reference sequence). This CDR3 has 15 residues. In DNA, the CDR3 is TGTGCCAGCAAAATAGCGGAGCCTACCTACGGTGAGCAGTTCTTC. Its translation: CASKIAEPTYGEQFF.

In its sample, this clone was seen once. This chain joins TRBV3-1 (or the pseudogene TRBV3-2) and TRBJ2-7; D ambiguous. This CDR3 is built from 15 residues. The germline CDR1 and CDR2 sequences are LGHDT and YNNKEL (reference sequence). The V and J ends lost 0 bases and 2 bases respectively, with 11 bases between them. CDR3 nucleotides: TGTGCCAGCAGCCAAGAGGGCTTGACACCCTACGAGCAGTACTTC. Translation: CASSQEGLTPYEQYF.

This clone was seen once. The J gene is TRBJ2-7, the V gene TRBV5-1; TRBD1 agrees at 8 bases. Germline CDR1 is SGHRS and CDR2 is YFSETQ. There are 13 residues in the CDR3. The V gene end was trimmed by 7 bases and the J gene end by 7 bases; junction bases not matched to a gene: 10. CDR3 DNA sequence: TGCGCCAGCGGCTGGACAGGGTTAACGGAGCAGTACTTC. Translating it yields CASGWTGLTEQYF.

The CDR3 sequence is CASSSGLAWETQYF. The CDR3 DNA follows: TGTGCCAGCAGTTCGGGACTAGCGTGGGAGACCCAGTACTTC. The chain uses TRBV27 and TRBJ2-5; TRBD2 matches 10 bases. There are 14 residues in the CDR3. With V trimmed by 4 bases and J by 5 bases, 4 bases remained unmatched. Germline V gives CDR1 MNHEY, CDR2 SMNVEV (reference sequence).

V usage is TRBV4-1 and J usage is TRBJ2-2; 10 bases fit TRBD2. V lost 3 bases to trimming and J lost 3 bases; unmatched junction nucleotides: 13. Per the germline V gene, CDR1 is MGHRA and CDR2 is YSYEKL. This CDR3 contains 19 residues. The CDR3 loop is CASSQQTSGPPLDTGELFF. CDR3 coding DNA: TGCGCCAGCAGCCAGCAGACTAGCGGGCCGCCGTTGGACACCGGGGAGCTGTTTTTT.

The chain has TRBV18 and TRBJ2-2; 7 nucleotides line up with TRBD1. CDR1 is KGHSH, CDR2 LQKENI, per germline. Unmatched junction bases numbered 4, after V lost 2 bases and J lost 1 base. This CDR3 contains 16 residues. CDR3 loop: CASSPKDRVNTGELFF. Here the CDR3 DNA reads TGTGCCAGCTCACCAAAAGACAGGGTGAACACCGGGGAGCTGTTTTTT.

The V gene is TRBV3-1 (or the pseudogene TRBV3-2), the J gene TRBJ1-2; D uncertain. Germline CDR1 is LGHDT and CDR2 is YNNKEL (reference sequence). The CDR3 runs 13 residues. V dropped 1 base and J dropped 4 bases, with 7 bases sitting between them. This chain's CDR3 is CASSQGLGYGYTF. The CDR3 DNA follows: TGTGCCAGCAGCCAAGGTTTAGGCTATGGCTACACCTTC.

This chain links TRBV12-3 or TRBV12-4 with TRBJ1-1, with unresolved D. The CDR3 extends over 13 amino acids. Trimming left V 1 base short and J 7 bases short, with 10 bases between. CDR3 loop: CASSLGIGGEAFF. CDR3 sequence (DNA): TGTGCCAGCAGTTTAGGCATCGGAGGTGAAGCTTTCTTT.

The V gene is TRBV18, the J gene TRBJ2-3; 9 positions match TRBD1. V lost 2 bases, J lost 4 bases, and 7 bases stayed unmatched. The germline gives CDR1 KGHSH, CDR2 LQKENI. CDR3 size: 16 residues. CDR3: CASSPTGGYSADTQYF. The CDR3 region has the DNA TGTGCCAGCTCACCAACAGGGGGCTATTCGGCAGATACGCAGTATTTT.

This clone was seen a few times. The rearrangement joins TRBV5-4 to TRBJ2-1; a weak D match, TRBD2 (6 bases). The CDR3 runs to 15 residues. CDR1 is SGHNT and CDR2 is YYREEE in the germline V gene (reference sequence). The V end was cut by 0 bases, the J end by 8 bases, with 15 bases between. The CDR3 bases are TGTGCCAGCAGCTTGGTGGCGGAGGGGCCGCATGAGCAGTTCTTC. It codes for CASSLVAEGPHEQFF. The whole variable domain, filled in from reference TRBV5-4 and TRBJ2-1, reads ETGVTQSPTHLIKTRGQQVTLRCSSQSGHNTVSWYQQALGQGPQFIFQYYREEENGRGNFPPRFSGLQFPNYSSELNVNALELDDSALYLCASSLVAEGPHEQFFGPGTRLTVL.

The chain combines TRBV6-5 with TRBJ2-1; 7 bases are shared with TRBD1. The CDR3 sequence is 15 residues long. Germline V lookup: CDR1 MNHEY, CDR2 SVGAGI. The J segment lost 6 bases and the V segment lost 4 bases, leaving 9 bases of the junction unmatched. Written as DNA, the CDR3 is TGTGCCAGCAGTTCCGCGACCCAGGGGGTCAATGAGCAGTTCTTC. This sequence encodes CASSSATQGVNEQFF.

This sequence joins TRBV18 and TRBJ2-3; no reliable D call. Trimming took off 5 bases at V and 2 bases at J, with 14 bases between the two ends. The CDR3 spans 15 residues. In germline, CDR1 is KGHSH, CDR2 LQKENI. In DNA form, the CDR3 reads TGTGCCAGCTCAGGGGATCTATACTTCACAGATACGCAGTATTTT. Amino acid sequence: CASSGDLYFTDTQYF.

As DNA, the CDR3 is TGCGCCAGCAGCCGTTTACTTGACAGGAACCCAACTAATGAAAAACTGTTTTTT. It encodes CASSRLLDRNPTNEKLFF. The gene calls are TRBV4-3 and TRBJ1-4; possible D gene TRBD1, 6 bases. The ends were cut back, 4 bases at V and 0 bases at J, with 18 bases in the middle. The germline V gene has CDR1 LGHNA and CDR2 YSLEER. The CDR3 has 18 residues.

The chain combines TRBV9 with TRBJ2-5, with D hard to call. In germline, CDR1 is SGDLS, CDR2 YYNGEE. CDR3 length: 14 amino acids. V was clipped by 0 bases and J by 5 bases, with 11 bases between them. CDR3 region: CASSVASGWETQYF. Written as DNA, the CDR3 is TGTGCCAGCAGCGTAGCTTCAGGCTGGGAGACCCAGTACTTC.

V is TRBV7-9 and J is TRBJ2-7; weak D call: TRBD1 (5 bases). The V gene lost 5 bases and the J gene lost 3 bases, with 8 bases spanning the gap. This CDR3 spans 12 amino acids. Germline V gene lookup returns CDR1 SEHNR and CDR2 FQNEAQ (reference sequence). CDR3 sequence: CASSVTDYEQYF. The CDR3 DNA sequence: TGTGCCAGCAGCGTGACAGACTACGAGCAGTACTTC.

The CDR3 nucleotides read TGTGCCAGTAGTAGGGGACTTCGCGGATACAATGAGCAGTTCTTC. Its translation is CASSRGLRGYNEQFF. The chain recombines TRBV19 with TRBJ2-1; a weak D match, TRBD2 (6 bases). This CDR3 contains 15 residues. The germline V gene has CDR1 LNHDA and CDR2 SQIVND (reference sequence). V was cut by 4 bases and J by 4 bases, with 14 bases left in between.